This T cell receptor (beta chain) comes out of a study of blood T cell repertoires in COVID-19. This CDR3 has 12 amino acids. With 6 bases removed from V and 9 bases from J, the gap between germline ends came to 12 bases. TCRdb keeps only in-frame clones here, not all; method: immunoSEQ multiplex PCR. The table lists fewer than 250,000 clones, approximately 80% of them singletons, with just under 6.5% in the top ten. This receptor was obtained from a woman in her fifties or sixties with active or convalescent COVID-19. The chain couples TRBV12-3 or TRBV12-4 to TRBJ2-1, with D possibly being TRBD1 (6 bases). The source material was peripheral blood. The CDR3: CASRTTGPEQFF. DNA of the CDR3: TGTGCCAGCAGAACAACAGGGCCTGAGCAGTTCTTC.